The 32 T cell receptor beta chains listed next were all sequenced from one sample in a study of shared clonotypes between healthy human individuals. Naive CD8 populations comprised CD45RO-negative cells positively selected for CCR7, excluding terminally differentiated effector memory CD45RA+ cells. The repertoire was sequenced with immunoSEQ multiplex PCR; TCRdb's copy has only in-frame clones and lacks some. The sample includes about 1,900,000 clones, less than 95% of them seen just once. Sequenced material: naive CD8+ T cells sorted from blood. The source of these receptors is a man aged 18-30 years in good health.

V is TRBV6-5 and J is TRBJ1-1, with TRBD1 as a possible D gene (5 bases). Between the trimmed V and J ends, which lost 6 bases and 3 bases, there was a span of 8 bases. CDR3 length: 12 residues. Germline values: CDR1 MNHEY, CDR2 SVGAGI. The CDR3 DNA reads TGTGCCAGCAGCGGGGGGGACACTGAAGCTTTCTTT. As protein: CASSGGDTEAFF.

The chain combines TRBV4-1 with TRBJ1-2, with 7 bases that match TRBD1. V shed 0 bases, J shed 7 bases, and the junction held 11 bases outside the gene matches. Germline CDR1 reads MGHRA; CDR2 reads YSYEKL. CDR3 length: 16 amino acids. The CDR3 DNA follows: TGCGCCAGCAGCCAAGATCAGCGACAGGGCGGTTCTGGCTACACCTTC. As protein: CASSQDQRQGGSGYTF.

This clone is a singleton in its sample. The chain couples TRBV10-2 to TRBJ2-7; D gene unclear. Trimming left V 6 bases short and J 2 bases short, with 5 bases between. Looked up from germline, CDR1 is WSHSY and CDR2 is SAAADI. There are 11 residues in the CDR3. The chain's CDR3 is CASSATYEQYF. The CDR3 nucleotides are TGCGCCAGCAGCGCAACCTACGAGCAGTACTTC.

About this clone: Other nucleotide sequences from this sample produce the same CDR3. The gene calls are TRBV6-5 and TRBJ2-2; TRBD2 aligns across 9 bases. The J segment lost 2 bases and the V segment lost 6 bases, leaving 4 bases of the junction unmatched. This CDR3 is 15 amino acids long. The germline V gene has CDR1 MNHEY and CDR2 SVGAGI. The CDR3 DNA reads TGTGCCAGCAGCCCGACTAGCGGAAACACCGGGGAGCTGTTTTTT. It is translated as CASSPTSGNTGELFF.

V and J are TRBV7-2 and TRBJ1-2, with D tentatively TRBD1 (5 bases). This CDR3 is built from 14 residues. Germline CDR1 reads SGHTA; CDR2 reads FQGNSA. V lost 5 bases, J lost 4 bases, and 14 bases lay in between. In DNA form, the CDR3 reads TGTGCCAGCAGCCCTTCCGGGACGACCTATGGCTACACCTTC. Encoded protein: CASSPSGTTYGYTF.

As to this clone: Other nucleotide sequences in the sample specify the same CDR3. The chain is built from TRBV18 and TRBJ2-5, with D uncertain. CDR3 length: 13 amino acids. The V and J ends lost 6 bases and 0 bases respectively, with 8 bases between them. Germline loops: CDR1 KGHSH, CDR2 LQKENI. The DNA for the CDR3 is TGTGCCAGCTCCCCCGATAACCAAGAGACCCAGTACTTC. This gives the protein CASSPDNQETQYF.

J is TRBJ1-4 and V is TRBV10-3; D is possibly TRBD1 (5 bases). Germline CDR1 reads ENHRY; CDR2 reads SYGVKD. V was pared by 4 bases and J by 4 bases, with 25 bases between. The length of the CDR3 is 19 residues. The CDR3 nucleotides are TGTGCCATCAGTGGACATCGGGACGTTCGCAAACCAATTAATGAAAAACTGTTTTTT. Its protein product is CAISGHRDVRKPINEKLFF.

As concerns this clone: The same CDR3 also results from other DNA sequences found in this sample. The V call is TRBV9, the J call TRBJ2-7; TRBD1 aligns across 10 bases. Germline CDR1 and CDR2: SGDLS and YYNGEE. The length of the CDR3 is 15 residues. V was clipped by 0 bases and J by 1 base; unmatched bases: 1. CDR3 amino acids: CASSVGGQGSYEQYF. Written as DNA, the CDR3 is TGTGCCAGCAGCGTAGGGGGACAGGGGTCCTACGAGCAGTACTTC.

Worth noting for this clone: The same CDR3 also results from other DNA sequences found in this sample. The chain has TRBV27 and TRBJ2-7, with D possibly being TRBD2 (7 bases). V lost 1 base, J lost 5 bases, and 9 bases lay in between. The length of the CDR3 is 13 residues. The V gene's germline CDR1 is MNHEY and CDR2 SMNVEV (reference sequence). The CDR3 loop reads CASSLWGGDEQYF. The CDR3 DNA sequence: TGTGCCAGCAGTTTATGGGGGGGCGACGAGCAGTACTTC.

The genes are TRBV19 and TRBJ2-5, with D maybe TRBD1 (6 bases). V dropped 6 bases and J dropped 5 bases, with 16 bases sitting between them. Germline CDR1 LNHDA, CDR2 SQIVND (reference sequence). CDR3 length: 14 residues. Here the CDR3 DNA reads TGTGCCAGTAGCCGCGTCCTGGGGGCGGAGACCCAGTACTTC. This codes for CASSRVLGAETQYF.

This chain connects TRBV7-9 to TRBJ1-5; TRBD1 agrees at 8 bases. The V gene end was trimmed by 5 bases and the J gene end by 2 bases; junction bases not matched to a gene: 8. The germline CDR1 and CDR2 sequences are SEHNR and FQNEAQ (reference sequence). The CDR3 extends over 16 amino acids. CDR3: CASSVGTGGGNQPQHF. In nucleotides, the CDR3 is TGTGCCAGCAGCGTAGGGACAGGAGGCGGCAATCAGCCCCAGCATTTT.

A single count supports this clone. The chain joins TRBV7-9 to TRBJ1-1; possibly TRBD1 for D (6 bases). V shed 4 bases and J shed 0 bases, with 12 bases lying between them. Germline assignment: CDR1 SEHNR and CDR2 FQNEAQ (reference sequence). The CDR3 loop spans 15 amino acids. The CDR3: CASSSIGQLNTEAFF. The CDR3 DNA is TGTGCCAGCAGCTCGATAGGACAGCTGAACACTGAAGCTTTCTTT. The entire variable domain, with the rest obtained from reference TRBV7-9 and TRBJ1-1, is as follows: DTGVSQNPRHKITKRGQNVTFRCDPISEHNRLYWYRQTLGQGPEFLTYFQNEAQLEKSRLLSDRFSAERPKGSFSTLEIQRTEQGDSAMYLCASSSIGQLNTEAFFGQGTRLTVV.

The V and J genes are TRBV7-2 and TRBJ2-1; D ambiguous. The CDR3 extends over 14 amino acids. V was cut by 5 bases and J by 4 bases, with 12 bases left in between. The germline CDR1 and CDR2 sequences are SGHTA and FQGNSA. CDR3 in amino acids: CASSDRTGYNEQFF. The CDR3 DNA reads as TGTGCCAGCAGCGACCGGACGGGTTACAATGAGCAGTTCTTC.

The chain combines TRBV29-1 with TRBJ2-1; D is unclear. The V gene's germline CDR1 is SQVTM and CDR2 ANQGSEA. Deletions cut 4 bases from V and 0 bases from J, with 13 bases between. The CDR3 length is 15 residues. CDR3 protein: CSVGRGRSSYNEQFF. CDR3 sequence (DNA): TGCAGCGTTGGGCGTGGGCGGAGCTCCTACAATGAGCAGTTCTTC.

The DNA for the CDR3 is TGTGCCACCAGCGAGGGGGGGGAAGCCTACGAGCAGTACTTC. It yields the protein CATSEGGEAYEQYF. This chain uses TRBV15 with TRBJ2-7, with D possibly being TRBD2 (7 bases). This CDR3 has 14 residues. Trimming stripped 5 bases from V and 2 bases from J, with 13 bases between. Germline V gene sequence: CDR1 LNHNV, CDR2 YYDKDF (reference sequence).

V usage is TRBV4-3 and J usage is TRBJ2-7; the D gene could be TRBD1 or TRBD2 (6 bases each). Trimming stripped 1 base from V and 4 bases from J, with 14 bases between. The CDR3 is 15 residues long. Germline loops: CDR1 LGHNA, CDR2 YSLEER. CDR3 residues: CASSQAGAGRYEQYF. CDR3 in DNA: TGCGCCAGCAGCCAAGCAGGGGCAGGGAGGTACGAGCAGTACTTC.

CDR3 sequence reads: CASSARQGLNTEAFF. Here the CDR3 DNA reads TGTGCCAGCAGTGCTAGACAGGGCTTGAACACTGAAGCTTTCTTT. The rearrangement links TRBV6-1 to TRBJ1-1; 7 nucleotides match TRBD1. This CDR3 comprises 15 residues. J was trimmed by 0 bases and V by 4 bases; bases with no gene match: 5. Germline-derived CDR1 and CDR2 are MNHNS and SASEGT.

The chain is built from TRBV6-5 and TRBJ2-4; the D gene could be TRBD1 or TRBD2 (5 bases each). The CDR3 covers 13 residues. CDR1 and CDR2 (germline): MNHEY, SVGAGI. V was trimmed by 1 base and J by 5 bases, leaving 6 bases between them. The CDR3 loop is CASSYLGENIQYF. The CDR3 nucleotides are TGTGCCAGCAGTTACTTGGGGGAAAACATTCAGTACTTC.

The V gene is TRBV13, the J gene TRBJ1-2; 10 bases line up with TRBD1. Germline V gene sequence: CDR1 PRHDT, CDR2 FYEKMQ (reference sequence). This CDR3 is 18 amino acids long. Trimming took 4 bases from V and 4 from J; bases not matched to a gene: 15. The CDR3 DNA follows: TGTGCCAGCAGCTCTTTGAGGGGATGGACAGGGGGTATCTATGGCTACACCTTC. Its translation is CASSSLRGWTGGIYGYTF.

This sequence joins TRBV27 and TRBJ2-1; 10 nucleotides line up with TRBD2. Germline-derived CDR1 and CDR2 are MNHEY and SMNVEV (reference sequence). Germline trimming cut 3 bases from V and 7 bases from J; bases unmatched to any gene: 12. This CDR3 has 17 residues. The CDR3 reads CASSFISGGLHKNEQFF. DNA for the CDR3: TGTGCCAGCAGTTTTATTAGCGGGGGGCTCCACAAGAATGAGCAGTTCTTC.

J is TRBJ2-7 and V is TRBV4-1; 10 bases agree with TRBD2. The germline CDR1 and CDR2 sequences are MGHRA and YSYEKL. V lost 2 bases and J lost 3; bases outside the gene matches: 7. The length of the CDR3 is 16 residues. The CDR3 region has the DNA TGCGCCAGCAGCCAATCTAGCGGGGGAAACGGCTACGAGCAGTACTTC. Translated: CASSQSSGGNGYEQYF.

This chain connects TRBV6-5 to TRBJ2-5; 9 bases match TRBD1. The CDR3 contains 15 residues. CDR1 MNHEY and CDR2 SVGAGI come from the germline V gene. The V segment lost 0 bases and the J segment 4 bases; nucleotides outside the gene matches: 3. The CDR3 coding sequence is TGTGCCAGCAGTTACTCCGGGACAGGGCCAGAGACCCAGTACTTC. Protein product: CASSYSGTGPETQYF.

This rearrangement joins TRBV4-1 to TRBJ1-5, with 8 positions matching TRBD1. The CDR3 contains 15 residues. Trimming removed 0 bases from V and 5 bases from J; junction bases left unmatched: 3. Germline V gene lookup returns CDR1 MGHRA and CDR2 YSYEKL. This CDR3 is CASSQETGVHQPQHF. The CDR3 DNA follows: TGCGCCAGCAGCCAAGAGACAGGGGTGCATCAGCCCCAGCATTTT.

The CDR3 spells CASSYSRDLETQYF. In DNA form, the CDR3 reads TGTGCCAGCAGTTACTCGCGGGACTTGGAGACCCAGTACTTC. V gene TRBV6-5 combines with J gene TRBJ2-5; D is possibly TRBD2 (6 bases). CDR1 MNHEY and CDR2 SVGAGI come from the germline V gene. V shed 0 bases and J shed 5 bases, with 10 bases lying between them. The CDR3 is 14 residues long.

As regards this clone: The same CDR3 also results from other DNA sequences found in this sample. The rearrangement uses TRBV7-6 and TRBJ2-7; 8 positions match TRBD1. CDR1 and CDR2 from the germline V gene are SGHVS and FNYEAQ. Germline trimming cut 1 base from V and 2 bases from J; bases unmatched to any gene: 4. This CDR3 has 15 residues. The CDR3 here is CASSLGGQGAYEQYF. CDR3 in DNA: TGTGCCAGCAGCTTAGGTGGACAGGGTGCCTACGAGCAGTACTTC.

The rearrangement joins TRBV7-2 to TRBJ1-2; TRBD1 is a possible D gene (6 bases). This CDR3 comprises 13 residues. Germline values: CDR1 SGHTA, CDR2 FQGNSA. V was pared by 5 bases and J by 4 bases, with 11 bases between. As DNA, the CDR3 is TGTGCCAGCAGCCTCAGGGGATCCTATGGCTACACCTTC. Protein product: CASSLRGSYGYTF.

CDR3 nucleotide sequence: TGTGCCAGCAGCCCAGAGGGGTTCGCAGATACGCAGTATTTT. Translated: CASSPEGFADTQYF. The rearrangement uses TRBV13 and TRBJ2-3; the D call may be TRBD1 or TRBD2 (5 bases each). This CDR3 spans 14 amino acids. Germline V gives CDR1 PRHDT, CDR2 FYEKMQ (reference sequence). The ends were cut back, 5 bases at V and 4 bases at J, with 13 bases in the middle.

The CDR3 region is CASSLVNTDTQYF. CDR3 sequence (DNA): TGTGCCAGCAGCTTGGTAAACACAGATACGCAGTATTTT. The V gene is TRBV7-9, the J gene TRBJ2-3; D is ambiguous. This CDR3 region has 13 residues. Trimming removed 3 bases at V and 2 bases at J, with 6 bases between. CDR1 is SEHNR, CDR2 FQNEAQ, per germline (reference sequence). Using reference TRBV7-9 and TRBJ2-3 for the parts outside the CDR3, the full variable domain is DTGVSQNPRHKITKRGQNVTFRCDPISEHNRLYWYRQTLGQGPEFLTYFQNEAQLEKSRLLSDRFSAERPKGSFSTLEIQRTEQGDSAMYLCASSLVNTDTQYFGPGTRLTVL.

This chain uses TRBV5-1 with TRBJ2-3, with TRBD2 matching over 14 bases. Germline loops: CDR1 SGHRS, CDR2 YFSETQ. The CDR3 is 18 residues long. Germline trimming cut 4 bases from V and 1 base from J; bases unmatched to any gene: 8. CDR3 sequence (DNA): TGCGCCAGCAGCAACGGACTAGCGGGAGGTTGGGGCACAGATACGCAGTATTTT. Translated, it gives CASSNGLAGGWGTDTQYF.

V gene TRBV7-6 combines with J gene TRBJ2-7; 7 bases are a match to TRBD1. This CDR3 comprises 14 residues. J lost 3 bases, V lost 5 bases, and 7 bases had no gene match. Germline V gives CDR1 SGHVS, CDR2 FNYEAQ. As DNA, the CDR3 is TGTGCCAGCAGCCCTCGGGACAGCGGCTACGAGCAGTACTTC. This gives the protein CASSPRDSGYEQYF.

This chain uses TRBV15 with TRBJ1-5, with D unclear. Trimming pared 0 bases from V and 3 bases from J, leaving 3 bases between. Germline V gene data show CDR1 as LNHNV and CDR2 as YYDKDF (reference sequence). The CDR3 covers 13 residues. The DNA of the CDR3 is TGTGCCACCAGCAGAGATACCAATCAGCCCCAGCATTTT. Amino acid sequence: CATSRDTNQPQHF.

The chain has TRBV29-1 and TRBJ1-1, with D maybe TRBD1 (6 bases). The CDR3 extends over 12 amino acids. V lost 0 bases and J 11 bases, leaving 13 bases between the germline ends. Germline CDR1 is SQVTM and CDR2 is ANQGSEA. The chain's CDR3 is CSVEDERGVAFF. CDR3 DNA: TGCAGCGTTGAAGATGAGAGGGGGGTGGCTTTCTTT.